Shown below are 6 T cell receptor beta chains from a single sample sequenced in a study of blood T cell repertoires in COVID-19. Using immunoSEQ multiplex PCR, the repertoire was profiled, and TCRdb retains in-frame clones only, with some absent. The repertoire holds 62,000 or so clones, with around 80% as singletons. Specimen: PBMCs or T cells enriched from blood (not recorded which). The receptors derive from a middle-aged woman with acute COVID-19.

The CDR3 region is CASSQDVIGQESTDTQYF. CDR3 coding DNA: TGTGCCAGCAGCCAAGATGTTATTGGACAGGAATCCACAGATACGCAGTATTTT. This chain joins TRBV3-1 (or the pseudogene TRBV3-2) and TRBJ2-3; 7 nucleotides match TRBD1. This CDR3 has 18 amino acids. V gave up 0 bases and J gave up 2 bases; unmatched junction bases: 11. CDR1 is LGHDT and CDR2 is YNNKEL in the germline V gene (reference sequence).

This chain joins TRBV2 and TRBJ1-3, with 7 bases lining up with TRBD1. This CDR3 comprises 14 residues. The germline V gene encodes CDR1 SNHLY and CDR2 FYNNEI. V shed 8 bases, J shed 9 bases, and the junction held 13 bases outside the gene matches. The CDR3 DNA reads TGTGCCAGCCAGACAGGGCGATCCGACGGCACCATATATTTT. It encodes CASQTGRSDGTIYF.

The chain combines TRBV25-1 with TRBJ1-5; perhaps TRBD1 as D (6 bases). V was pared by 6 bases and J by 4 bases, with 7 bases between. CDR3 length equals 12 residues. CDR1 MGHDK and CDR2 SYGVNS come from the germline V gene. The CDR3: CASRGQNQPQHF. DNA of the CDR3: TGTGCCAGCAGAGGACAGAATCAGCCCCAGCATTTT.

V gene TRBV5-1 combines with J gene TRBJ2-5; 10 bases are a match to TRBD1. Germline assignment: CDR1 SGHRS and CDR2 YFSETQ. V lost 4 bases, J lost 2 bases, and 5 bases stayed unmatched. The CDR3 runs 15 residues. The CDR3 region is CASSPGDRGQETQYF. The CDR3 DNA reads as TGCGCCAGCAGCCCGGGGGACAGGGGACAAGAGACCCAGTACTTC.

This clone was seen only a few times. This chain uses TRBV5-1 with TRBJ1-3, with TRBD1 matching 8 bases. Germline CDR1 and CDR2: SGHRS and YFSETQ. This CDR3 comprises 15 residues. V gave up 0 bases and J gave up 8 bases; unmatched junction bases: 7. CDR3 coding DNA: TGCGCCAGCAGCTTGGTACCAGGGGGCGATTACACCATATATTTT. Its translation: CASSLVPGGDYTIYF.

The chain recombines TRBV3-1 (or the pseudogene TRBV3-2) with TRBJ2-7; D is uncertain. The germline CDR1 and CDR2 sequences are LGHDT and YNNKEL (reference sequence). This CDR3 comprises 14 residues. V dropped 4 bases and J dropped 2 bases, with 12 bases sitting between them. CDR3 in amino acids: CASSPHATTYEQYF. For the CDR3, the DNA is TGTGCCAGCAGCCCCCACGCGACAACCTACGAGCAGTACTTC.